This TCR beta chain was recovered during a study of OX40 agonist ivuxolimab in advanced cancers. In the study overall: Subjects had a mean age of around 60 years, with a range of roughly 20 to 79; just over 80% were male.

Study results and caveats: On average, CD8+ T cells showed a greater number of expanded clones than CD4+. Normalized T-cell clonal expansion was also low in some nonresponders. Blood T cells, both CD4+ and CD8+, expanded clonally by week 6 at 0.1 to 3.0 mg/kg.

Sequencing used immunoSEQ multiplex PCR; TCRdb keeps in-frame clones, though not all of them. The data show about 58,000 clones, approximately 89% seen once. The CDR3 spans 13 residues. Germline lookup yields CDR1 SGHAT and CDR2 FQNNGV. Between the trimmed V and J ends, which lost 4 bases and 8 bases, there was a span of 13 bases. As regards this clone: Its antigen remains unidentified.

The source material was CD4+ or CD8+ T cells sorted from blood, sampled in a trial of the OX40 agonist ivuxolimab. The V gene is TRBV11-2, the J gene TRBJ2-3; no firm D call. This sequence originates from an adult with an advanced solid tumor such as melanoma, head and neck, liver or kidney cancer. CDR3 nucleotides: TGTGCCAGCAGCTCCTGGATGGGTGGTACGCAGTATTTT. Translated: CASSSWMGGTQYF. The whole variable domain, remainder taken from reference TRBV11-2 and TRBJ2-3, is EAGVAQSPRYKIIEKRQSVAFWCNPISGHATLYWYQQILGQGPKLLIQFQNNGVVDDSQLPKDRFSAERLKGVDSTLKIQPAKLEDSAVYLCASSSWMGGTQYFGPGTRLTVL.